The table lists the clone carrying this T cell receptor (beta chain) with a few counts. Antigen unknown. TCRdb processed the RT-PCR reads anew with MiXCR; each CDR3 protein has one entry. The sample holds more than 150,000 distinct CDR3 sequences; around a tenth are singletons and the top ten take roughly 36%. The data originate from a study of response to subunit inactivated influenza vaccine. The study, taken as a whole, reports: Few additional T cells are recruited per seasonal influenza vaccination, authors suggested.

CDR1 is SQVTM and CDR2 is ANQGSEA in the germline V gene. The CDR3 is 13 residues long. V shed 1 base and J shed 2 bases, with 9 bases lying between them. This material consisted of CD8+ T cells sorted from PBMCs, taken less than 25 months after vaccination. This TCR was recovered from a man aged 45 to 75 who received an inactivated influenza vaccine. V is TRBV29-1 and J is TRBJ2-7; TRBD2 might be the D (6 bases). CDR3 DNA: TGCAGCGTTGAAGGGGGGGAAGCCTACGAGCAGTACTTC. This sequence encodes CSVEGGEAYEQYF.